The TCR beta chain described here comes from a study of OX40 agonist ivuxolimab in advanced cancers. About the study as a whole: Ivuxolimab, which targeted the costimulatory receptor OX40 (CD134), was an agonistic, fully human IgG2 monoclonal antibody. Intravenous ivuxolimab was administered to patients every 2 weeks at six dose levels: 0.01, 0.1, 0.3, 1.5, 3 and 10 mg/kg. Of the approximately 54 patients in dose escalation, about 20 had hepatocellular carcinoma, roughly 15 had melanoma, 9 had renal cell carcinoma and 9 had head and neck cancer. A male proportion of 70% to 90% and a mean age of around 60 years, ranging from 23 to 79, were recorded for the dose-escalation cohort. Prior anti-PD-1, anti-PD-L1 or anti-CTLA-4 therapy was permitted, and approximately 42% of dose-escalation patients had received checkpoint inhibitors. Partial responses occurred in three dose-escalation patients, of whom one had hepatocellular carcinoma and two had cutaneous melanoma. Peripheral TCRbeta sequencing aimed to test whether ivuxolimab altered TCR sequence diversity and caused clonal T-cell expansion. The paper describes the monotherapy dose-escalation part (N of about 47 patients) of the phase I trial of ivuxolimab. The study at large found these results: The antigen specificity of the peripheral T cells that underwent clonal expansion was not determined. At doses from 0.1 to 3.0 mg/kg, clonal expansion was seen in both CD4+ and CD8+ blood T cells between baseline and week 6. Low levels of normalized T-cell clonal expansion were also seen in some nonresponding patients. After ivuxolimab, CD8+ T cells had more expanded clones than CD4+ T cells on average. In the 0.1-3.0 mg/kg groups, partial responders were among the patients with the lowest normalized peripheral clonal expansion, particularly in CD8+ T cells.

The trial excluded patients who had a history of autoimmune disease or who were on systemic immunosuppression. Peripheral blood for TCR sequencing was collected from all dose cohorts at baseline, on cycle 4 day 1, and on cycle 7 day 1. Samples were obtained from an open-label, multicenter, first-in-human phase I dose-escalation trial of ivuxolimab. Adults with locally advanced or metastatic melanoma, renal cell, hepatocellular, or head and neck squamous cell carcinoma were enrolled in the trial. Before TCR sequencing, CD4+ T cells and CD8+ T cells were sorted from peripheral blood as separate populations. This clone was observed a single time. Its antigen target is currently unknown. Base quality data are lacking; no much larger clone is found one base away. Here V drops 0 bases and J drops 5 bases, and the junction holds 6 bases not matched to any gene. The CDR3 starts with the cysteine, ends with the phenylalanine, and has 15 residues. The DNA shown is the 45-base CDR3, in frame from base 1. CDR1 and CDR2 are drawn from the germline V gene: MNHEY, SVGAGI.

Genomic DNA was isolated from the sorted cells so that the TCRbeta CDR3 region could be sequenced. TCRbeta CDR3 regions were sequenced using the immunoSEQ Assay. TCRdb stores this immuneACCESS table with in-frame sequences only. Part of the clones is absent; in the studies checked, under half of the shortfall reflects unresolved V genes, and no reason is known for the rest. The sample table contains tens of thousands of clones; only one count was recorded for around 90% of them. 1.5% to 2% of the sample is taken by the ten largest. The material was CD4+ or CD8+ T cells sorted from blood, obtained in a trial of the OX40 agonist ivuxolimab. The chain is assembled from TRBV6-5 and TRBJ2-5; 7 middle bases align to TRBD2. This TCR derives from an adult with an advanced solid tumor such as melanoma, head and neck, liver or kidney cancer. The nucleotide sequence is given as TGTGCCAGCAGTTACTCCGGCGGGAGTGGCGAGACCCAGTACTTC. Its protein is CASSYSGGSGETQYF.